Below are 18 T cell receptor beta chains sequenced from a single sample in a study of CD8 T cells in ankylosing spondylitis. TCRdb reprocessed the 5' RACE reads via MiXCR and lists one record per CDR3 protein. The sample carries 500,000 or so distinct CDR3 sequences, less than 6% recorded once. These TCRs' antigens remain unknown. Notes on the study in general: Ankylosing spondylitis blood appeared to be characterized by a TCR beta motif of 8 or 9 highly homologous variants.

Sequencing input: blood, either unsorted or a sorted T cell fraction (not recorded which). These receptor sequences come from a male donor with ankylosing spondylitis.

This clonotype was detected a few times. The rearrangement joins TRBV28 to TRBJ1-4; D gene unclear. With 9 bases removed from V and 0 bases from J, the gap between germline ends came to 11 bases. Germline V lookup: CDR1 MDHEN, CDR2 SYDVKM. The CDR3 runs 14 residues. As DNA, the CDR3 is TGTGCCAGTGGTTCGGTTGCAACTAATGAAAAACTGTTTTTT. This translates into CASGSVATNEKLFF.

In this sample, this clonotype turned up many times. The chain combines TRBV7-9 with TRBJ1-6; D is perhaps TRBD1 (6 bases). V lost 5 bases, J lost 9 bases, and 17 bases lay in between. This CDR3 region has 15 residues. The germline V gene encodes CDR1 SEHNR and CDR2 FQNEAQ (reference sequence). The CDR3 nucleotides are TGTGCCAGCAGCGAGGGGGTGCTGATTCGTTCACCCCTCCACTTT. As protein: CASSEGVLIRSPLHF.

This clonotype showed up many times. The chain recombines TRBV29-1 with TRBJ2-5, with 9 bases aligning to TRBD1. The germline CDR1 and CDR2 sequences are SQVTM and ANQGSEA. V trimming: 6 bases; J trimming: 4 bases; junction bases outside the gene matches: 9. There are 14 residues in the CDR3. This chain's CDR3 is CSVEGQGHRETQYF. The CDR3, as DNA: TGCAGCGTGGAGGGACAGGGCCATAGAGAGACCCAGTACTTC.

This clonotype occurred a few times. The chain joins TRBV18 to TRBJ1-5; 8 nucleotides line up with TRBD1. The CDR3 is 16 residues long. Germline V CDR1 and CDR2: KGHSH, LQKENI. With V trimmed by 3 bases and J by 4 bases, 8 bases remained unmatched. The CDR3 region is CASSPRTGPANQPQHF. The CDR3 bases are TGTGCCAGCTCACCTAGGACAGGGCCGGCTAATCAGCCCCAGCATTTT.

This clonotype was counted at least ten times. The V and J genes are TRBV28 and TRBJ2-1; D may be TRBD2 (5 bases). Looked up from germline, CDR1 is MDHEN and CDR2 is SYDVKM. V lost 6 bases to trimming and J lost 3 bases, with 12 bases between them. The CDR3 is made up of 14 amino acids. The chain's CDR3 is CASRVSGIYNEQFF. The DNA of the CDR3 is TGTGCCAGCAGAGTCAGCGGAATCTACAATGAGCAGTTCTTC.

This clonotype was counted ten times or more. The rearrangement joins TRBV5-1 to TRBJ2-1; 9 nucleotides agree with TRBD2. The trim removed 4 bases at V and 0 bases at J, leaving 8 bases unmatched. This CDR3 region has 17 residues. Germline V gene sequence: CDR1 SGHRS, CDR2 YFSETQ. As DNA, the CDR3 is TGCGCCAGCAGCCTCCATTTAGCGGGAGACTCCTACAATGAGCAGTTCTTC. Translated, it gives CASSLHLAGDSYNEQFF.

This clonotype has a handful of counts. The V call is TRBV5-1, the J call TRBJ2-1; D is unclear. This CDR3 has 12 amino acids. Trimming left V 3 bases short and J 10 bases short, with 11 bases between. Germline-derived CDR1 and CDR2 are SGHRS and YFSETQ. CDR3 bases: TGCGCCAGCAGCTCTACGGACCTGGAGCAGTTCTTC. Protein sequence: CASSSTDLEQFF.

Written as DNA, the CDR3 is TGCAGTGCTAGCGGGGGGAACTTTCGCACAGATACGCAGTATTTT. Translated, it gives CSASGGNFRTDTQYF. The chain employs TRBV20-1 and TRBJ2-3, with 7 positions matching TRBD2. The J segment lost 1 base and the V segment lost 3 bases, leaving 7 bases of the junction unmatched. The CDR3 extends over 15 amino acids. From germline, CDR1 is DFQATT and CDR2 SNEGSKA (reference sequence).

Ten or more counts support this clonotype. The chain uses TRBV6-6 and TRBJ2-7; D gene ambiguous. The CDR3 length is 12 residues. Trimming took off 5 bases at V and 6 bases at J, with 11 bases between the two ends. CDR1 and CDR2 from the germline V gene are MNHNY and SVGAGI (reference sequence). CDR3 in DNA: TGTGCCAGCAGTGCCCTATCGTCCGAGCAGTACTTC. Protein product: CASSALSSEQYF.

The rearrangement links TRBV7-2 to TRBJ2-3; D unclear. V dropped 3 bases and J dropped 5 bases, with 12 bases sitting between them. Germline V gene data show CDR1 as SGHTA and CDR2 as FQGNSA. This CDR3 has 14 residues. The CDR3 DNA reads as TGTGCCAGCAGCTTTCGGCGTTCGTTAGATACGCAGTATTTT. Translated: CASSFRRSLDTQYF.

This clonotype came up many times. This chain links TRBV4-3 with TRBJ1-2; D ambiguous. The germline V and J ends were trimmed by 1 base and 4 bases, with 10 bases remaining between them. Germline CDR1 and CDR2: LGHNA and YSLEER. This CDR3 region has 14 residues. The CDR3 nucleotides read TGCGCCAGCAGCCAAGGCCGGGAATCCTATGGCTACACCTTC. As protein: CASSQGRESYGYTF.

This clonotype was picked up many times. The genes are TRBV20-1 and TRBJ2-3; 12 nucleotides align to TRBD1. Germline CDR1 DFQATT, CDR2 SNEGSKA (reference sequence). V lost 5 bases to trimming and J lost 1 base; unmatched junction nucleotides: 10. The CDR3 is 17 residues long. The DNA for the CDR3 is TGCAGTGCTCCCCGGGACAGGGGGCGAACCGGCACAGATACGCAGTATTTT. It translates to CSAPRDRGRTGTDTQYF.

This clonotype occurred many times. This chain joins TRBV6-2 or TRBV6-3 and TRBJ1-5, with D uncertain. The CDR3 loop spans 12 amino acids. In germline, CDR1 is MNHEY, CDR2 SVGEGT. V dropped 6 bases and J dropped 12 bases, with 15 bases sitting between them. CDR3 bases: TGTGCCAGCAGCCAATCGATGGACCACCAGCATTTT. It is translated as CASSQSMDHQHF.

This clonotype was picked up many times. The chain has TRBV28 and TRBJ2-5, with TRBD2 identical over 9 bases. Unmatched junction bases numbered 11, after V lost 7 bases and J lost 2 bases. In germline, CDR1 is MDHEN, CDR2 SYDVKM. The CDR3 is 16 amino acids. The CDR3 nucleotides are TGTGCCAGCACCATCCACCCGGGACTAGCTCAAGAGACCCAGTACTTC. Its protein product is CASTIHPGLAQETQYF. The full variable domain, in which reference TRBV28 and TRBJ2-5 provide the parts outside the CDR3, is DVKVTQSSRYLVKRTGEKVFLECVQDMDHENMFWYRQDPGLGLRLIYFSYDVKMKEKGDIPEGYSVSREKKERFSLILESASTNQTSMYLCASTIHPGLAQETQYFGPGTRLLVL.

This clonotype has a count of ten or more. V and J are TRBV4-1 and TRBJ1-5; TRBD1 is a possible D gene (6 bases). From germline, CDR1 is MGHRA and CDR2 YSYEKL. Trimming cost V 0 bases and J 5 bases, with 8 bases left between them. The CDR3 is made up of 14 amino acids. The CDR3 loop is CASSQEEGDQPQHF. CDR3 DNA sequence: TGCGCCAGCAGCCAAGAGGAGGGGGATCAGCCCCAGCATTTT.

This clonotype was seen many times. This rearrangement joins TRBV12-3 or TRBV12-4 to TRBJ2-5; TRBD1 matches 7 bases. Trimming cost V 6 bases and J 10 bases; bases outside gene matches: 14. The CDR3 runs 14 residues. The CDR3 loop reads CASRRGQQGRDQYF. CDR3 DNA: TGTGCCAGCAGAAGGGGACAGCAGGGCCGGGACCAGTACTTC.

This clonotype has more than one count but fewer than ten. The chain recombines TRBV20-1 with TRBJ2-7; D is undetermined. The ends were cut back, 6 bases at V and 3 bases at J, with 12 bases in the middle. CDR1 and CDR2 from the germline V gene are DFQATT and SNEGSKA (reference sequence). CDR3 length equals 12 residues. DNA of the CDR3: TGCAGTGCCAAAAGGGTCTTCTACGAGCAGTACTTC. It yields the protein CSAKRVFYEQYF.

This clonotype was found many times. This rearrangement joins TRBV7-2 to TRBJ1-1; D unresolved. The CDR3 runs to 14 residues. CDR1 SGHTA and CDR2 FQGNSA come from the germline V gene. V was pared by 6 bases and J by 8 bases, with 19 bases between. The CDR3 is CASRPRMEDTEAFF. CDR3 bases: TGTGCCAGCAGGCCCCGAATGGAGGATACCGAAGCTTTCTTT.